A single sample is the source of the 17 T cell receptor beta chains below, sequenced in a study of ipilimumab plus nivolumab after autologous stem cell transplantation. The table came from immunoSEQ multiplex PCR; TCRdb's copy has only in-frame clones and leaves some out. The sample has tens of thousands of clones; around 92% are singletons. The material was PBMCs, obtained in a trial of ipilimumab plus nivolumab as post-transplant consolidation. The receptors come from a male donor with multiple myeloma.

The chain joins TRBV7-9 to TRBJ2-2; 7 bases match TRBD1. The J segment lost 7 bases and the V segment lost 4 bases, leaving 3 bases of the junction unmatched. Per germline, CDR1 SEHNR and CDR2 FQNEAQ (reference sequence). The CDR3 runs to 13 residues. CDR3 amino acids: CASSSQGIGELFF. The CDR3 DNA reads as TGTGCCAGCAGCTCACAGGGGATCGGGGAGCTGTTTTTT.

V and J are TRBV7-2 and TRBJ2-5; D remains unclear. The germline V gene encodes CDR1 SGHTA and CDR2 FQGNSA. The CDR3 totals 15 residues. Trimming took off 3 bases at V and 1 base at J, with 12 bases between the two ends. The CDR3 DNA reads as TGTGCCAGCAGCTTCGGGCCTATGTCCCAAGAGACCCAGTACTTC. Amino acid sequence: CASSFGPMSQETQYF.

The rearrangement uses TRBV5-1 and TRBJ1-2; D is uncertain. CDR3 length equals 15 residues. Trimming left V 0 bases short and J 4 bases short, with 13 bases between. The germline V gene encodes CDR1 SGHRS and CDR2 YFSETQ. Here the CDR3 reads CASSLVPPTSYGYTF. The CDR3 bases are TGCGCCAGCAGCTTGGTTCCACCAACCTCCTATGGCTACACCTTC.

J is TRBJ2-1 and V is TRBV4-1; 11 bases align to TRBD2. V was clipped by 7 bases and J by 12 bases; unmatched bases: 11. The CDR3 loop spans 14 amino acids. CDR1 and CDR2 (germline): MGHRA, YSYEKL. CDR3 DNA: TGCGCCAGCACTCCGGGACTAGCGGCCGTTGTGCAGTTCTTC. It yields the protein CASTPGLAAVVQFF.

The chain recombines TRBV7-3 with TRBJ2-1, with 10 positions matching TRBD2. Trimming took 2 bases from V and 6 from J; bases not matched to a gene: 13. CDR3 length: 18 residues. The germline CDR1 and CDR2 sequences are SGHTA and FQGTGA. The CDR3 DNA reads as TGTGCCAGCAGCTTACGGGCTAGCGGGGGTCCCATGGGCAATGAGCAGTTCTTC. This encodes CASSLRASGGPMGNEQFF.

V and J are TRBV28 and TRBJ2-7; TRBD1 matches 8 bases. CDR3 length: 16 residues. Germline V gene sequence: CDR1 MDHEN, CDR2 SYDVKM. The V segment lost 2 bases and the J segment 7 bases; nucleotides outside the gene matches: 13. In DNA form, the CDR3 reads TGTGCCAGCAGTTTAAGACAGGGGAACCCGATGGGGGAGCAGTACTTC. This translates into CASSLRQGNPMGEQYF.

The chain is built from TRBV5-1 and TRBJ2-5, with TRBD1 matching 7 bases. CDR1 is SGHRS and CDR2 is YFSETQ in the germline V gene. With 2 bases clipped from V and 2 bases from J, the junction kept 3 bases outside the gene matches. The length of the CDR3 is 14 residues. The CDR3 region is CASSLKQGQETQYF. For the CDR3, the DNA is TGCGCCAGCAGCTTAAAACAGGGGCAAGAGACCCAGTACTTC.

The gene calls are TRBV7-9 and TRBJ1-5, with unresolved D. Germline lookup yields CDR1 SEHNR and CDR2 FQNEAQ (reference sequence). V gave up 4 bases and J gave up 8 bases, with 18 bases separating them. The CDR3 runs to 15 residues. The CDR3 region is CASSSAVRVLEPQHF. The DNA of the CDR3 is TGTGCCAGCAGCTCCGCCGTACGAGTCCTAGAGCCCCAGCATTTT.

This sequence joins TRBV9 and TRBJ1-2; 7 bases map to TRBD1. The CDR3 is 15 amino acids. Trimming took 0 bases from V and 3 from J; bases not matched to a gene: 5. CDR1 and CDR2 from the germline V gene are SGDLS and YYNGEE. The CDR3 reads CASSVDQGQYYGYTF. Written as DNA, the CDR3 is TGTGCCAGCAGCGTAGACCAGGGACAGTACTATGGCTACACCTTC.

This chain connects TRBV9 to TRBJ1-1; D is undetermined. In germline, CDR1 is SGDLS, CDR2 YYNGEE. V was shortened by 0 bases and J by 4 bases, with 19 bases between the two germline ends. The CDR3 is 17 amino acids. The CDR3 region is CASSVGQSAGLGTEAFF. In DNA, the CDR3 is TGTGCCAGCAGCGTAGGGCAGAGTGCCGGGTTGGGCACTGAAGCTTTCTTT.

V is TRBV19 and J is TRBJ2-3; D may be TRBD2 (7 bases). Germline V CDR1 and CDR2: LNHDA, SQIVND (reference sequence). The germline V and J ends were trimmed by 4 bases and 6 bases, with 20 bases remaining between them. This CDR3 is 16 amino acids long. This CDR3 reads CASSTPGGPYWDTQYF. CDR3 in DNA: TGTGCCAGTAGTACCCCGGGGGGCCCATATTGGGATACGCAGTATTTT.

The genes are TRBV7-2 and TRBJ1-3, with 9 nucleotides matching TRBD1. This CDR3 contains 16 residues. Germline V gene data show CDR1 as SGHTA and CDR2 as FQGNSA. The V segment lost 5 bases and the J segment 4 bases; nucleotides outside the gene matches: 9. The CDR3 nucleotides read TGTGCCAGCAGCCAGATACAGGGGGCCTGGGGAAACACCATATATTTT. Protein: CASSQIQGAWGNTIYF.

The rearrangement links TRBV7-9 to TRBJ2-4, with D maybe TRBD2 (5 bases). In germline, CDR1 is SEHNR, CDR2 FQNEAQ (reference sequence). The ends were cut back, 5 bases at V and 1 base at J, with 12 bases in the middle. The CDR3 length is 15 residues. The CDR3 DNA is TGTGCCAGCAGCCGGACCTGGGAGGCCAAAAACATTCAGTACTTC. Protein product: CASSRTWEAKNIQYF. The variable domain in full, with the rest retrieved from reference TRBV7-9 and TRBJ2-4, is DTGVSQNPRHKITKRGQNVTFRCDPISEHNRLYWYRQTLGQGPEFLTYFQNEAQLEKSRLLSDRFSAERPKGSFSTLEIQRTEQGDSAMYLCASSRTWEAKNIQYFGAGTRLSVL.

In nucleotides, the CDR3 is TGTGCCAGCAACCAACTAGCGGGAGGAGGAAATGAGCAGTTCTTC. Its translation is CASNQLAGGGNEQFF. The rearrangement uses TRBV6-6 and TRBJ2-1, with 12 bases identical to TRBD2. Germline V lookup: CDR1 MNHNY, CDR2 SVGAGI (reference sequence). The CDR3 length is 15 residues. The V segment lost 7 bases and the J segment 7 bases; nucleotides outside the gene matches: 8.

J is TRBJ2-7 and V is TRBV4-3, with 13 positions matching TRBD2. CDR3 size: 14 residues. CDR1 and CDR2 from the germline V gene are LGHNA and YSLEER. V dropped 3 bases and J dropped 8; count of bases not matched to a gene: 4. The CDR3 loop is CASSHGLAGDQQYF. CDR3 in DNA: TGCGCCAGCAGCCACGGACTAGCGGGAGACCAGCAGTACTTC.

The genes are TRBV27 and TRBJ1-5; TRBD1 is a possible D gene (5 bases). CDR1 MNHEY and CDR2 SMNVEV come from the germline V gene (reference sequence). This CDR3 is built from 18 residues. V was pared by 2 bases and J by 2 bases, with 19 bases between. Here the CDR3 reads CASSLPSDGRGGNQPQHF. DNA for the CDR3: TGTGCCAGCAGTTTACCCTCGGACGGCCGGGGGGGCAATCAGCCCCAGCATTTT.

This rearrangement joins TRBV7-9 to TRBJ2-2; 10 positions match TRBD2. V was clipped by 5 bases and J by 5 bases; unmatched bases: 5. The CDR3 covers 15 residues. Looked up from germline, CDR1 is SEHNR and CDR2 is FQNEAQ (reference sequence). Here the CDR3 reads CASSKLAGKTGELFF. CDR3 coding DNA: TGTGCCAGCAGCAAACTAGCGGGAAAGACCGGGGAGCTGTTTTTT. Variable domain in full (rest from reference TRBV7-9 and TRBJ2-2): DTGVSQNPRHKITKRGQNVTFRCDPISEHNRLYWYRQTLGQGPEFLTYFQNEAQLEKSRLLSDRFSAERPKGSFSTLEIQRTEQGDSAMYLCASSKLAGKTGELFFGEGSRLTVL.